The 20 T cell receptor beta chains listed next were all sequenced from one sample in a study of cytomegalovirus exposure and HLA in healthy donors. PCR amplification relied on 60 Vbeta primers (plus 13 Jbeta primers). The protocol was immunoSEQ multiplex PCR, while the TCRdb copy is restricted to in-frame clones and leaves out a portion. The repertoire has approximately 110,000 clones, over 70% of them found once; the top ten carry roughly 9.2%. Sample: PBMCs. These receptors all stem from a woman aged 40 to 50 in good health and CMV-seropositive.

V usage is TRBV4-1 and J usage is TRBJ2-1, with 10 bases matching TRBD2. Trimming removed 3 bases from V and 0 bases from J; junction bases left unmatched: 11. The germline V gene has CDR1 MGHRA and CDR2 YSYEKL. This CDR3 spans 19 amino acids. CDR3 amino acids: CASSHLAGDFRSSYNEQFF. DNA for the CDR3: TGCGCCAGCAGCCATCTAGCGGGAGATTTTCGTAGCTCCTACAATGAGCAGTTCTTC.

This chain joins TRBV28 and TRBJ1-4; TRBD1 might be the D (6 bases). The CDR3 contains 16 residues. Trimming took 5 bases from V and 7 from J, leaving 20 bases between them. The germline gives CDR1 MDHEN, CDR2 SYDVKM. This CDR3 reads CASSPPRHRTAEKLFF. CDR3 DNA: TGTGCCAGCAGTCCCCCTAGGCACCGGACAGCTGAAAAACTGTTTTTT.

The chain couples TRBV28 to TRBJ2-3, with no clear D. This CDR3 has 18 residues. The V end was cut by 6 bases, the J end by 2 bases, with 24 bases between. Germline values: CDR1 MDHEN, CDR2 SYDVKM. CDR3 sequence (DNA): TGTGCCAGCAGCCCCCTTTCATCAGGCCCTTCGCACACAGATACGCAGTATTTT. Its protein is CASSPLSSGPSHTDTQYF.

The chain employs TRBV6-5 and TRBJ1-6; 7 bases fit TRBD1. Trimming took 6 bases from V and 9 from J; bases not matched to a gene: 11. This CDR3 region has 15 residues. Germline V gene lookup returns CDR1 MNHEY and CDR2 SVGAGI. In nucleotides, the CDR3 is TGTGCCAGCAGAATAGGGGGGCAGGGGGGTTCACCCCTCCACTTT. This sequence encodes CASRIGGQGGSPLHF.

The J gene is TRBJ1-2, the V gene TRBV4-2; 8 bases map to TRBD1. CDR3 length: 15 amino acids. The V gene's germline CDR1 is LGHNA and CDR2 YNFKEQ. With 4 bases clipped from V and 4 bases from J, the junction kept 8 bases outside the gene matches. CDR3: CASSPIDRGSYGYTF. The CDR3 nucleotides are TGTGCCAGCAGCCCGATAGACAGGGGTTCCTATGGCTACACCTTC.

V and J are TRBV25-1 and TRBJ2-3, with D possibly being TRBD1 (6 bases). The V and J ends lost 4 bases and 0 bases respectively, with 11 bases between them. Germline CDR1 and CDR2: MGHDK and SYGVNS. This CDR3 has 15 residues. The CDR3 DNA reads as TGTGCCAGCAGTGGCCGCAGGGGAAGCACAGATACGCAGTATTTT. This sequence encodes CASSGRRGSTDTQYF. The full variable domain, completed using reference TRBV25-1 and TRBJ2-3, is EADIYQTPRYLVIGTGKKITLECSQTMGHDKMYWYQQDPGMELHLIHYSYGVNSTEKGDLSSESTVSRIRTEHFPLTLESARPSHTSQYLCASSGRRGSTDTQYFGPGTRLTVL.

The genes are TRBV6-1 and TRBJ2-5; TRBD1 aligns across 12 bases. CDR3 length: 15 residues. Germline CDR1 reads MNHNS; CDR2 reads SASEGT. Trimming at V came to 5 bases and at J to 4 bases, leaving 5 bases not matched to a gene. The CDR3 DNA follows: TGTGCCAGCAGTAACCCGGGACAGGGGGCAGAGACCCAGTACTTC. Translated: CASSNPGQGAETQYF.

This clone came up a few times. The chain joins TRBV2 to TRBJ2-1; D is possibly TRBD2 (5 bases). CDR3 length: 12 amino acids. The V and J ends lost 5 bases and 11 bases respectively, with 13 bases between them. CDR1 SNHLY and CDR2 FYNNEI come from the germline V gene. CDR3 in amino acids: CASSYSGNQQFF. In DNA, the CDR3 is TGTGCCAGCAGTTACTCCGGGAACCAGCAGTTCTTC.

This clone was seen once. The genes are TRBV5-6 and TRBJ1-4; 8 bases line up with TRBD1. The CDR3 has 13 amino acids. Germline CDR1 SGHDT, CDR2 YYEEEE. V lost 2 bases and J lost 6; bases outside the gene matches: 0. The CDR3 DNA follows: TGTGCCAGCAGCTTACAGGGGGATGAAAAACTGTTTTTT. Translation: CASSLQGDEKLFF.

The J gene is TRBJ1-1, the V gene TRBV4-2; no reliable D call. This CDR3 comprises 15 residues. With 7 bases removed from V and 5 bases from J, the gap between germline ends came to 20 bases. Germline V gene sequence: CDR1 LGHNA, CDR2 YNFKEQ. The DNA of the CDR3 is TGTGCCAGCAACAACCCTGTGACTACCCGGACTGAAGCTTTCTTT. It encodes CASNNPVTTRTEAFF.

This CDR3 reads CASSVDRNSPLHF. Written as DNA, the CDR3 is TGTGCCAGCAGCGTAGACAGAAATTCACCCCTCCACTTT. J is TRBJ1-6 and V is TRBV9; unclear D gene. This CDR3 contains 13 residues. Germline V lookup: CDR1 SGDLS, CDR2 YYNGEE. V was pared by 0 bases and J by 7 bases, with 5 bases between.

The chain uses TRBV4-1 and TRBJ1-3; D is uncertain. This CDR3 comprises 14 residues. V lost 1 base and J lost 4, with 8 bases in between. The V gene's germline CDR1 is MGHRA and CDR2 YSYEKL. CDR3 nucleotides: TGCGCCAGCAGCCAAGTTAGTCGCGGAAACACCATATATTTT. It specifies CASSQVSRGNTIYF.

This chain connects TRBV4-1 to TRBJ2-7; D is unresolved. This CDR3 has 15 residues. Germline V CDR1 and CDR2: MGHRA, YSYEKL. The V and J ends lost 1 base and 4 bases respectively, with 14 bases between them. The CDR3 DNA sequence: TGCGCCAGCAGCCAAGTTAGCACCGGTGGTTACGAGCAGTACTTC. This encodes CASSQVSTGGYEQYF.

V gene TRBV4-1 combines with J gene TRBJ1-6; a weak D match, TRBD1 (6 bases). The V gene's germline CDR1 is MGHRA and CDR2 YSYEKL. This CDR3 spans 19 amino acids. Trimming pared 1 base from V and 0 bases from J, leaving 16 bases between. The CDR3 region is CASSQAKGEGSSYNSPLHF. CDR3 DNA sequence: TGCGCCAGCAGCCAAGCTAAGGGGGAGGGGAGCTCCTATAATTCACCCCTCCACTTT.

CDR3 residues: CASSENYVTGGYGYTF. CDR3 bases: TGTGCCAGCAGTGAAAACTATGTGACAGGGGGATATGGCTACACCTTC. The gene calls are TRBV2 and TRBJ1-2, with TRBD1 matching over 9 bases. Germline V gene sequence: CDR1 SNHLY, CDR2 FYNNEI. V was pared by 2 bases and J by 5 bases, with 9 bases of the junction left unmatched. The CDR3 covers 16 residues. Filled out from reference TRBV2 and TRBJ1-2, the complete variable domain reads EPEVTQTPSHQVTQMGQEVILRCVPISNHLYFYWYRQILGQKVEFLVSFYNNEISEKSEIFDDQFSVERPDGSNFTLKIRSTKLEDSAMYFCASSENYVTGGYGYTFGSGTRLTVV.

This chain connects TRBV28 to TRBJ1-5, with D maybe TRBD1 (6 bases). Trimming removed 3 bases from V and 2 bases from J, with 11 bases in between. From germline, CDR1 is MDHEN and CDR2 SYDVKM. The CDR3 covers 15 residues. The CDR3 bases are TGTGCCAGCAGTTTGACAGGTGTCCGCAATCAGCCCCAGCATTTT. Amino acids: CASSLTGVRNQPQHF. Full variable domain (missing parts from reference TRBV28 and TRBJ1-5): DVKVTQSSRYLVKRTGEKVFLECVQDMDHENMFWYRQDPGLGLRLIYFSYDVKMKEKGDIPEGYSVSREKKERFSLILESASTNQTSMYLCASSLTGVRNQPQHFGDGTRLSIL.

V is TRBV6-5 and J is TRBJ1-6; 7 bases fit TRBD1. The CDR3 totals 16 residues. Germline assignment: CDR1 MNHEY and CDR2 SVGAGI. J lost 3 bases, V lost 4 bases, and 6 bases had no gene match. The CDR3 spells CASSFYRGFYNSPLHF. CDR3 coding DNA: TGTGCCAGCAGTTTCTACAGGGGTTTCTATAATTCACCCCTCCACTTT.

This clone has only one observation. This chain uses TRBV7-2 with TRBJ1-4; D is possibly TRBD1 (5 bases). CDR3 length equals 17 residues. Trimming took 1 base from V and 4 from J, leaving 16 bases between them. The V gene's germline CDR1 is SGHTA and CDR2 FQGNSA. The CDR3 DNA is TGTGCCAGCAGCTTAGGAGTTTGGGGGGGAAGTAATGAAAAACTGTTTTTT. Amino acid sequence: CASSLGVWGGSNEKLFF.

J is TRBJ1-6 and V is TRBV7-2; possible D gene TRBD1, 5 bases. The V end was cut by 5 bases, the J end by 7 bases, with 15 bases between. Germline CDR1 is SGHTA and CDR2 is FQGNSA. There are 15 residues in the CDR3. The chain's CDR3 is CASSRLRRGNSPLHF. The CDR3 DNA sequence: TGTGCCAGCAGCCGCCTGCGGCGGGGGAATTCACCCCTCCACTTT.

The genes are TRBV5-1 and TRBJ2-1, with TRBD1 identical over 7 bases. Germline-derived CDR1 and CDR2 are SGHRS and YFSETQ. Germline trimming cut 1 base from V and 2 bases from J; bases unmatched to any gene: 3. The CDR3 runs to 15 residues. CDR3 in DNA: TGCGCCAGCAGCTTGCAGGGGGACACCTACAATGAGCAGTTCTTC. This codes for CASSLQGDTYNEQFF.